This TCR beta chain was observed in a study of blood T cells in healthy people across ages. V lost 0 bases to trimming and J lost 8 bases, with 8 bases between them. Germline V CDR1 and CDR2: SGDLS, YYNGEE. CDR3 length: 12 residues. Primed by a sample-barcoded 5' primer and a J-beta primer mix, a second PCR proceeded for 7 to 11 cycles. Via MiXCR, TCRdb re-called the 5' RACE reads, giving one row per CDR3 protein. The data hold around 940,000 distinct CDR3 sequences, with 45% to 60% observed a single time. The rearrangement uses TRBV9 and TRBJ1-2; D is perhaps TRBD1 (5 bases). The source is a woman in her fifties or sixties in good health. Input material: blood. CDR3 sequence reads: CASSVVGRGYTF. The CDR3 DNA follows: TGTGCCAGCAGCGTAGTGGGACGGGGCTACACCTTC.